This T cell receptor beta chain was captured by sequencing in a study of a mutant IDH1 vaccine in newly diagnosed glioma. V shed 3 bases and J shed 7 bases, with 10 bases lying between them. This CDR3 contains 12 residues. CDR1 is LNHDA and CDR2 is SQIVND in the germline V gene (reference sequence). Stated time point: week 47, end of study. What each vaccine dose contained was 300 ug of mutant IDH1 20-mer peptide, accompanied by topical imiquimod. This clone has a single count. Its target is not known. Sequencing was performed with immunoSEQ multiplex PCR; in TCRdb, only in-frame clones are kept and a portion is missing. Among about 52,000 clones listed, 70% to 85% were seen once.

The input for sequencing was PBMCs, taken from a glioma patient whose treatment included an IDH1 peptide vaccine. The V and J genes are TRBV19 and TRBJ2-7; a weak D match, TRBD1 (7 bases). This clonotype was obtained from a woman between 35 and 50 years old with glioma. Some clones in this sample may be carry-over from other donors' samples. CDR3 sequence reads: CASSMTGREQYF. The CDR3 coding sequence is TGTGCCAGTAGTATGACAGGGAGGGAGCAGTACTTC.